The entry that follows covers one TCR beta chain sequence. As yet, its antigen is unknown. The record originates from a study of shared clonotypes between healthy human individuals. Researchers ran the assay at a deep level. Some clones are missing from TCRdb's copy, which holds only in-frame ones; the method was immunoSEQ multiplex PCR. The sample consists of fewer than 3 million clones, around 93% of them appearing once. Germline values: CDR1 MNHEY, CDR2 SMNVEV (reference sequence). The CDR3 consists of 19 residues. Trimming took off 6 bases at V and 4 bases at J, with 30 bases between the two ends. Study observations and caveats: Since donors were few, the genetic and exposure-history diversity represented was limited.

The chain links TRBV27 to TRBJ1-2; D not resolved. The sequence was collected from a young man in good health. Some clones in this sample may be carry-over from other donors' samples. Sequencing input: naive CD4+ T cells from PBMCs. The subset here: CD45RA+ positively selected. CDR3 region: CASRSLSVSVAAAFYGYTF. Written as DNA, the CDR3 is TGTGCCAGCAGAAGTTTATCAGTTTCGGTGGCTGCAGCTTTCTATGGCTACACCTTC.